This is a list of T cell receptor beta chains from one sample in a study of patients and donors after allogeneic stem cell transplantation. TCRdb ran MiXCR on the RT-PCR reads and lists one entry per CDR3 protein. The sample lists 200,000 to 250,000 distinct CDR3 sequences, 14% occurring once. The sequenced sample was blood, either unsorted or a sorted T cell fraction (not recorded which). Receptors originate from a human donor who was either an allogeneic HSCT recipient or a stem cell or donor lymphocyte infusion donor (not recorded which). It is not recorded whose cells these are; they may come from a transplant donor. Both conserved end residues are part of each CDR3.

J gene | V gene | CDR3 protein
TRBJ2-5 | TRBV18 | CASSPDKPETQYF
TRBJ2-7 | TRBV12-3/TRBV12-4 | CASNRGHLSEQYF
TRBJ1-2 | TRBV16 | CASSQVAQGLNGYTF
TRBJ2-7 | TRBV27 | CASRPRDSSYEQYF
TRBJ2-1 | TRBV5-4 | CASSIGLAGGNEQFF
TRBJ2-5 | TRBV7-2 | CASSAKQGLLGETQYF
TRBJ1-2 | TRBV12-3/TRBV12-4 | CASSGTVHYGYTF
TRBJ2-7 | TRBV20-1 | CSPRVSYEQYF
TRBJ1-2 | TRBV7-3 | CASSLGSRYGYTF
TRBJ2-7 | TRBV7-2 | CASSGNRAAYEQYF
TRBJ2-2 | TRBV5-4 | CASSLEWSGELFF
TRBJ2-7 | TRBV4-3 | CASSRLRTGEYEQYF
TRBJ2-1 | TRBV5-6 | CASSAKGDSHNEQFF
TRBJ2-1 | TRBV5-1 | CASSLGAVGAASYNEQFF
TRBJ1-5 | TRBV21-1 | CASSKAGGQCLNQPQHF
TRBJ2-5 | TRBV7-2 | CASSARLQETQYF
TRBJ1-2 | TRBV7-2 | CASSPAAGYGYTF
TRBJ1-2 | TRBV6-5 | CASRDDARYTF
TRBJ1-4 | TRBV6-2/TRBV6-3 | CASTPVTGSEKLFF
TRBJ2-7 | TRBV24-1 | CATSVGDRISEQYF
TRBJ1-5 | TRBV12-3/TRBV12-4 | CASSLGQGRQPQHF
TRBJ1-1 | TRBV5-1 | CASSYGRQNTEAFF
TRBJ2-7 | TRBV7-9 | CASSLAAQSYEQYF
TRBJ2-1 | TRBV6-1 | CASSALNYNEQFF
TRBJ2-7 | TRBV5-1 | CASSQSGGSYEQYF
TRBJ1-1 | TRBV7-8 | CASSPSRGGREAFF